The 22 T cell receptor beta chains in this list originate from one sample, sequenced in a study of monozygotic twins with inflammatory bowel disease. TCRdb re-called the 5' RACE reads and shows each CDR3 protein once, DNA omitted. The listing contains over 350,000 distinct CDR3 sequences. The source material was blood. The source is a human donor with ulcerative colitis or Crohn's disease, or a healthy co-twin of an affected twin (not recorded which).

The chain combines TRBV20-1 with TRBJ2-3; no DNA is available, so the TRBD1 call from TCRdb remains unchecked. Per germline, CDR1 DFQATT and CDR2 SNEGSKA (reference sequence). CDR3 length: 15 amino acids. CDR3: CSATSGTTSTDTQYF.

The chain is built from TRBV4-3 and TRBJ2-7; the TCRdb D gene call, TRBD1, has no DNA to confirm it. The CDR3 has 17 amino acids. Looked up from germline, CDR1 is LGHNA and CDR2 is YSLEER. Here the CDR3 reads CASSRAAGQGVFYEQYF.

This chain joins TRBV18 and TRBJ2-3. Germline V gene data show CDR1 as KGHSH and CDR2 as LQKENI. The CDR3 is 14 residues long. Here the CDR3 reads CASSPWTNTDTQYF.

J is TRBJ1-2 and V is TRBV7-2. Germline lookup yields CDR1 SGHTA and CDR2 FQGNSA. This CDR3 has 15 amino acids. The chain's CDR3 is CASSPDRNPNYGYTF.

CDR3 region: CSASKTPQETQYF. The chain links TRBV20-1 to TRBJ2-5. The CDR3 has 13 amino acids. From germline, CDR1 is DFQATT and CDR2 SNEGSKA (reference sequence).

V gene TRBV7-8 combines with J gene TRBJ1-5; the TCRdb call, TRBD1, lacks DNA for checking. The CDR3 length is 14 residues. Germline V gives CDR1 SGHVS, CDR2 FQNEAQ. The CDR3 protein is CASSADRGYQPQHF.

The V and J genes are TRBV4-3 and TRBJ2-2; TCRdb returns TRBD1, unconfirmable since there is no DNA. The CDR3 extends over 16 amino acids. Germline V CDR1 and CDR2: LGHNA, YSLEER. CDR3 amino acids: CASSQALAGAGGELFF.

The chain uses TRBV20-1 and TRBJ2-7; checking the TCRdb D call of TRBD1 is not possible without DNA. The germline CDR1 and CDR2 sequences are DFQATT and SNEGSKA (reference sequence). The CDR3 extends over 12 amino acids. The chain's CDR3 is CSASRGTYEQYF.

V is TRBV3-1 and J is TRBJ2-5; TCRdb selects TRBD2, and the lack of DNA leaves this call unchecked. Germline V gene sequence: CDR1 LGHDT, CDR2 YNNKEL (reference sequence). The CDR3 has 13 amino acids. The CDR3 region is CASRLPSTSVVYF.

The rearrangement links TRBV6-2 or TRBV6-3 to TRBJ1-2; absent DNA, TCRdb's TRBD1 call cannot be checked. This CDR3 spans 12 amino acids. Germline V gives CDR1 MNHEY, CDR2 SVGEGT. CDR3 residues: CASRTGHVGYTF.

The chain has TRBV25-1 and TRBJ2-5; TCRdb gives TRBD2 as the D gene, but with no DNA this cannot be confirmed. There are 17 residues in the CDR3. Germline V gives CDR1 MGHDK, CDR2 SYGVNS. CDR3 amino acids: CASSELRTSGGQETQYF. Using reference TRBV25-1 and TRBJ2-5 for the parts outside the CDR3, the full variable domain is EADIYQTPRYLVIGTGKKITLECSQTMGHDKMYWYQQDPGMELHLIHYSYGVNSTEKGDLSSESTVSRIRTEHFPLTLESARPSHTSQYLCASSELRTSGGQETQYFGPGTRLLVL.

The chain joins TRBV11-2 to TRBJ2-7; TCRdb indicates TRBD1, and absent DNA this call remains unverified. The CDR3 sequence is 12 residues long. Germline V gene data show CDR1 as SGHAT and CDR2 as FQNNGV. CDR3: CASLEASRVEYF.

V and J are TRBV5-1 and TRBJ1-4; as DNA is missing, the TRBD1 call by TCRdb cannot be tested. The CDR3 is 15 amino acids. Germline V gene lookup returns CDR1 SGHRS and CDR2 YFSETQ. Here the CDR3 reads CASSYRGPASEKLFF.

The V and J genes are TRBV7-2 and TRBJ2-7. The CDR3 sequence is 14 residues long. Germline V lookup: CDR1 SGHTA, CDR2 FQGNSA. The CDR3 protein is CASSLQRPTYEQYF.

The chain is built from TRBV12-5 and TRBJ2-2. In germline, CDR1 is LGHNT, CDR2 FRNRAP. This CDR3 has 13 residues. The CDR3 sequence is CASGLTRTGELFF.

The chain recombines TRBV6-4 with TRBJ2-1; the D gene TCRdb calls, TRBD2, cannot be checked with no DNA. This CDR3 spans 14 amino acids. CDR1 is MRHNA and CDR2 is SNTAGT in the germline V gene. CDR3 residues: CASSRAGGNNEQFF.

V is TRBV6-1 and J is TRBJ2-3; the D call from TCRdb, TRBD2, cannot be confirmed without DNA. The length of the CDR3 is 15 residues. The germline gives CDR1 MNHNS, CDR2 SASEGT. The CDR3 protein is CASSRWTSGVDTQYF.

CDR3 loop: CASSPEFNTDTQYF. The chain links TRBV5-6 to TRBJ2-3. The CDR3 totals 14 residues. Germline lookup yields CDR1 SGHDT and CDR2 YYEEEE. The whole variable domain, filled in from reference TRBV5-6 and TRBJ2-3, reads DAGVTQSPTHLIKTRGQQVTLRCSPKSGHDTVSWYQQALGQGPQFIFQYYEEEERQRGNFPDRFSGHQFPNYSSELNVNALLLGDSALYLCASSPEFNTDTQYFGPGTRLTVL.

This chain joins TRBV20-1 and TRBJ1-5; TCRdb's D call, TRBD1, is unchecked because there is no DNA. CDR1 is DFQATT, CDR2 SNEGSKA, per germline (reference sequence). The CDR3 is 13 residues long. The CDR3 spells CSATSGGDQPQHF.

The gene calls are TRBV7-3 and TRBJ2-1. CDR1 and CDR2 (germline): SGHTA, FQGTGA. This CDR3 is 13 amino acids long. The CDR3 protein is CASSFESVGEQFF.

The gene calls are TRBV24-1 and TRBJ2-6; without DNA, the TCRdb call of TRBD2 cannot be checked. The germline gives CDR1 KGHDR, CDR2 SFDVKD. This CDR3 comprises 19 residues. CDR3 sequence: CATSDPREGHGSGANVLTF.

The chain links TRBV19 to TRBJ1-2; as DNA is missing, the TRBD1 call by TCRdb cannot be tested. Per germline, CDR1 LNHDA and CDR2 SQIVND (reference sequence). The CDR3 loop spans 16 amino acids. The CDR3 sequence: CASTPRGGRLGYGYTF.